These 5 T cell receptor beta chains were all obtained from the same sample, sequenced in a study of blood T cell repertoires in COVID-19. Method: immunoSEQ multiplex PCR; TCRdb's copy keeps in-frame clones and lacks some. The sample holds some 49,000 clones, 85% seen once. Sequenced material: peripheral blood. The receptors derive from a human donor in a cohort sampled during active COVID-19.

This clone was recorded once. The chain employs TRBV7-2 and TRBJ1-1; D perhaps matches TRBD1 (6 bases). CDR1 SGHTA and CDR2 FQGNSA come from the germline V gene. The V and J ends lost 0 bases and 7 bases respectively, with 15 bases between them. This CDR3 contains 15 residues. The DNA of the CDR3 is TGTGCCAGCAGCTTAGCCGGGCAGGGGAAAGGTGAAGCTTTCTTT. Encoded protein: CASSLAGQGKGEAFF.

The V and J genes are TRBV6-1 and TRBJ1-2, with D hard to call. CDR1 and CDR2 (germline): MNHNS, SASEGT. V lost 0 bases and J lost 10, with 18 bases in between. This CDR3 spans 15 amino acids. CDR3 nucleotide sequence: TGTGCCAGCAGTGAAGCACCGGACCCGCGGGCGGCCTACACCTTC. Its protein product is CASSEAPDPRAAYTF.

The V and J genes are TRBV5-4 and TRBJ2-1; 9 nucleotides align to TRBD2. V lost 0 bases and J lost 8; bases outside the gene matches: 9. Germline assignment: CDR1 SGHNT and CDR2 YYREEE (reference sequence). The CDR3 is 16 residues long. The DNA of the CDR3 is TGTGCCAGCAGCTTGGCGGTAGCGGGAGCTTCGGATGAGCAGTTCTTC. This codes for CASSLAVAGASDEQFF.

In its sample, this clone was seen a few times. J is TRBJ1-1 and V is TRBV6-5; maybe TRBD1 (5 bases). Between the trimmed V and J ends, which lost 6 bases and 5 bases, there was a span of 16 bases. Per germline, CDR1 MNHEY and CDR2 SVGAGI. This CDR3 has 14 amino acids. The CDR3 coding sequence is TGTGCCAGCAGACCCGGGACCGCGGGGACTGAAGCTTTCTTT. Amino acid sequence: CASRPGTAGTEAFF.

The rearrangement uses TRBV3-1 (or the pseudogene TRBV3-2) and TRBJ1-4; TRBD1 is a possible D gene (5 bases). The CDR3 has 16 residues. The V end lost 1 base, the J end lost 3 bases, and 12 bases lay between the germline ends. Germline V CDR1 and CDR2: LGHDT, YNNKEL (reference sequence). CDR3 region: CASSQGGLTANEKLFF. In nucleotides, the CDR3 is TGTGCCAGCAGCCAAGGGGGCTTGACAGCTAATGAAAAACTGTTTTTT.